Following are 20 T cell receptor beta chains from one sample sequenced in a study of T-cell reconstitution after alpha-beta-depleted transplantation in children. Unique molecular identifiers were incorporated into the prepared TCRbeta library. TCRdb analysed the PCR reads with MiXCR anew, one entry per CDR3 protein. The sample shows some 3,000 distinct CDR3 sequences, 20% to 25% of them seen only once. Specimen: PBMCs, mostly from graft donor cells, collected 60 days after TCRalphabeta/CD19-depleted stem cell transplant. All receptors derive from a female patient under 18 who had a stem cell transplant for acute lymphoblastic leukemia, so the T cells may come from the graft donor.

This clonotype was picked up many times. The chain is built from TRBV20-1 and TRBJ2-6; D is possibly TRBD1 or TRBD2 (6 bases each). V lost 1 base, J lost 0 bases, and 13 bases lay in between. This CDR3 comprises 17 residues. Germline lookup yields CDR1 DFQATT and CDR2 SNEGSKA (reference sequence). The CDR3: CSARGGAQLSGANVLTF. CDR3 bases: TGCAGTGCTAGAGGGGGGGCCCAGCTCTCTGGGGCCAACGTCCTGACTTTC.

This clonotype was detected many times. The chain couples TRBV6-2 or TRBV6-3 to TRBJ2-7; TRBD1 aligns across 8 bases. J was trimmed by 4 bases and V by 6 bases; bases with no gene match: 8. Per germline, CDR1 MNHEY and CDR2 SVGEGT. This CDR3 has 14 residues. The DNA for the CDR3 is TGTGCCAGCAGGCGAACAGGGGGACGTTACGAGCAGTACTTC. This translates into CASRRTGGRYEQYF.

This clonotype appeared many times. The chain links TRBV7-2 to TRBJ2-7, with D maybe TRBD2 (6 bases). There are 14 residues in the CDR3. In germline, CDR1 is SGHTA, CDR2 FQGNSA. V was trimmed by 8 bases and J by 1 base, leaving 15 bases between them. CDR3 amino acids: CASRLSAGSYEQYF. The CDR3 DNA sequence: TGTGCCAGCCGGCTTTCGGCGGGATCCTACGAGCAGTACTTC.

This clonotype was observed once. A read error is possible here, since a much larger clone lies one base away. This chain connects TRBV12-5 to TRBJ2-7; D is unresolved. The germline CDR1 and CDR2 sequences are LGHNT and FRNRAP. The CDR3 sequence is 9 residues long. CDR3 bases: TGTGCCTCCTCCCAGCAGAGGTCGGTC. This sequence encodes CASSQQRSV.

The chain links TRBV10-3 to TRBJ2-7, with 8 bases fitting TRBD1. Looked up from germline, CDR1 is ENHRY and CDR2 is SYGVKD. The CDR3 extends over 14 amino acids. V shed 7 bases, J shed 1 base, and the junction held 6 bases outside the gene matches. CDR3 nucleotide sequence: TGTGCCATCAATCCAGGACAGGGTTCCTACGAGCAGTACTTC. Protein: CAINPGQGSYEQYF.

This clonotype was found many times. The rearrangement links TRBV30 to TRBJ2-3; 9 positions match TRBD1. The CDR3 totals 13 residues. V dropped 2 bases and J dropped 7; count of bases not matched to a gene: 4. Germline assignment: CDR1 GTSNPN and CDR2 SVGIG (reference sequence). This CDR3 reads CAWSPDRGYTQYF. The CDR3 DNA reads as TGTGCCTGGAGTCCGGACAGGGGATATACGCAGTATTTT.

In this sample, this clonotype is medium-sized (0.01 to 0.1%). The V call is TRBV4-2, the J call TRBJ2-7; TRBD1 agrees at 9 bases. This CDR3 contains 16 residues. Germline V gives CDR1 LGHNA, CDR2 YNFKEQ. V lost 4 bases and J lost 0; bases outside the gene matches: 7. This chain's CDR3 is CASSLQQGASSYEQYF. In DNA, the CDR3 is TGTGCCAGCAGCCTCCAACAGGGGGCGAGCTCCTACGAGCAGTACTTC.

This clonotype was seen many times. The chain couples TRBV7-2 to TRBJ2-3, with TRBD2 identical over 7 bases. The CDR3 consists of 15 residues. CDR1 and CDR2 from the germline V gene are SGHTA and FQGNSA. The ends lost 1 base at V and 1 base at J; junction bases unmatched: 2. CDR3 protein: CASSLGGGGTDTQYF. The CDR3 DNA sequence: TGTGCCAGCAGCTTAGGTGGGGGGGGCACAGATACGCAGTATTTT.

The sample holds many counts of this clonotype. The chain carries TRBV10-3 and TRBJ2-2; 9 bases agree with TRBD1. The CDR3 extends over 18 amino acids. The V gene's germline CDR1 is ENHRY and CDR2 SYGVKD. V was pared by 7 bases and J by 5 bases, with 17 bases of the junction left unmatched. The CDR3 sequence: CAITDPITGGRWTGELFF. The CDR3 coding sequence is TGTGCCATCACCGACCCCATTACAGGGGGCCGGTGGACCGGGGAGCTGTTTTTT.

This clonotype came up many times. The rearrangement uses TRBV5-1 and TRBJ2-1; D is uncertain. The germline V and J ends were trimmed by 5 bases and 0 bases, with 9 bases remaining between them. This CDR3 has 14 residues. Germline-derived CDR1 and CDR2 are SGHRS and YFSETQ. CDR3 sequence reads: CASRIGYSYNEQFF. The CDR3 bases are TGCGCCAGCAGGATCGGTTACTCCTACAATGAGCAGTTCTTC. Based on the CDR3 plus reference TRBV5-1 and TRBJ2-1, the full variable domain is KAGVTQTPRYLIKTRGQQVTLSCSPISGHRSVSWYQQTPGQGLQFLFEYFSETQRNKGNFPGRFSGRQFSNSRSEMNVSTLELGDSALYLCASRIGYSYNEQFFGPGTRLTVL.

This clonotype was seen ten or more times. The chain links TRBV12-3 or TRBV12-4 to TRBJ1-3, with 7 positions matching TRBD1. This CDR3 has 14 residues. Trimming cost V 6 bases and J 6 bases; bases outside gene matches: 8. CDR3 sequence (DNA): TGTGCCAGCAGATTATCCGGGACAGAAAACACCATATATTTT. Translating gives CASRLSGTENTIYF.

This clonotype was seen repeatedly, ten times or more. V and J are TRBV6-5 and TRBJ1-6; 9 bases match TRBD1. There are 16 residues in the CDR3. J gave up 9 bases and V 2 bases, and 8 bases lay outside the gene matches. Per the germline V gene, CDR1 is MNHEY and CDR2 is SVGAGI. The DNA of the CDR3 is TGTGCCAGCAGTTACGGGCAACAGGGGGCGCCTTCACCCCTCCACTTT. Amino acid sequence: CASSYGQQGAPSPLHF.

This chain uses TRBV7-2 with TRBJ2-7, with 7 bases that match TRBD2. Germline trimming cut 2 bases from V and 4 bases from J; bases unmatched to any gene: 2. The CDR3 is made up of 13 amino acids. Germline V gives CDR1 SGHTA, CDR2 FQGNSA. In DNA form, the CDR3 reads TGTGCCAGCAGCTTACTAGCGGATTACGAGCAGTACTTC. Translating gives CASSLLADYEQYF. The full variable domain, in which reference TRBV7-2 and TRBJ2-7 provide the parts outside the CDR3, is GAGVSQSPSNKVTEKGKDVELRCDPISGHTALYWYRQSLGQGLEFLIYFQGNSAPDKSGLPSDRFSAERTGGSVSTLTIQRTQQEDSAVYLCASSLLADYEQYFGPGTRLTVT.

V usage is TRBV24-1 and J usage is TRBJ2-3; D remains ambiguous. Trimming took 9 bases from V and 3 from J, leaving 9 bases between them. Germline loops: CDR1 KGHDR, CDR2 SFDVKD. The CDR3 length is 12 residues. The CDR3: CATFYPTDTQYF. CDR3 nucleotides: TGTGCCACCTTTTATCCTACAGATACGCAGTATTTT.

There are many counts of this clonotype. J is TRBJ2-1 and V is TRBV4-2; TRBD2 aligns across 11 bases. CDR1 is LGHNA and CDR2 is YNFKEQ in the germline V gene. This CDR3 comprises 18 residues. The V and J ends lost 4 bases and 3 bases, in that order; junction bases with no gene match: 11. The chain's CDR3 is CASSRQMLAGGDYNEQFF. Here the CDR3 DNA reads TGTGCCAGCAGCCGACAGATGTTAGCGGGAGGGGACTACAATGAGCAGTTCTTC.

This clonotype has a handful of counts. V is TRBV29-1 and J is TRBJ1-1; 7 nucleotides line up with TRBD1. Trimming at V came to 7 bases and at J to 5 bases, leaving 10 bases not matched to a gene. The CDR3 is made up of 13 amino acids. Germline CDR1 reads SQVTM; CDR2 reads ANQGSEA. Here the CDR3 reads CSDNRGGVTEAFF. CDR3 DNA sequence: TGCAGCGATAACAGGGGAGGGGTAACTGAAGCTTTCTTT.

This clonotype has just a few counts. The chain links TRBV5-1 to TRBJ2-2; no clear D gene. CDR1 and CDR2 (germline): SGHRS, YFSETQ. V was pared by 1 base and J by 4 bases, with 11 bases between. This CDR3 spans 15 amino acids. CDR3 sequence: CASSLSESRTGELFF. CDR3 coding DNA: TGCGCCAGCAGCTTGTCGGAGTCCCGCACCGGGGAGCTGTTTTTT. The whole variable domain, remainder taken from reference TRBV5-1 and TRBJ2-2, is KAGVTQTPRYLIKTRGQQVTLSCSPISGHRSVSWYQQTPGQGLQFLFEYFSETQRNKGNFPGRFSGRQFSNSRSEMNVSTLELGDSALYLCASSLSESRTGELFFGEGSRLTVL.

The chain couples TRBV6-2 or TRBV6-3 to TRBJ2-2; TRBD1 might be the D (5 bases). Germline CDR1 is MNHEY and CDR2 is SVGEGT. Trimming stripped 5 bases from V and 5 bases from J, with 9 bases between. The CDR3 extends over 13 amino acids. The CDR3 sequence: CASSQTETGELFF. The CDR3 DNA sequence: TGTGCCAGCAGTCAGACAGAGACCGGGGAGCTGTTTTTT.

This clonotype occurred many times. The chain couples TRBV15 to TRBJ2-7; 9 bases agree with TRBD1. This CDR3 spans 14 amino acids. The germline CDR1 and CDR2 sequences are LNHNV and YYDKDF (reference sequence). V gave up 1 base and J gave up 6 bases; unmatched junction bases: 4. The DNA for the CDR3 is TGTGCCACCAGCAGAGGGGGACAGGGAGGCGAGCAGTACTTC. Translating gives CATSRGGQGGEQYF.

This clonotype is medium-sized within its sample. The chain carries TRBV20-1 and TRBJ1-2, with D unresolved. Trimming cost V 4 bases and J 12 bases, with 6 bases left between them. From germline, CDR1 is DFQATT and CDR2 SNEGSKA (reference sequence). The CDR3 is made up of 8 amino acids. The CDR3 protein is CSAKGHTF. CDR3 in DNA: TGCAGTGCTAAAGGGCACACCTTC.